Presented here are 5 T cell receptor beta chains from one specimen sequenced in a study of shared clonotypes between healthy human individuals. The data were produced by immunoSEQ multiplex PCR, yet TCRdb's version contains in-frame clones alone and is incomplete. The table lists about a million clones, about 80% of them singletons, with roughly 0.82% in the top ten. Sequencing input: memory CD4+ T cells from PBMCs. Subset described: CD45RA-negative fraction. These receptors all come from a young man in good health. Some clones in this sample may be carry-over from other donors' samples.

This clone was recorded once. The chain uses TRBV18 and TRBJ2-7, with D unresolved. The CDR3 has 16 residues. The germline CDR1 and CDR2 sequences are KGHSH and LQKENI. Between the trimmed V and J ends, which lost 1 base and 3 bases, there was a span of 16 bases. The DNA of the CDR3 is TGTGCCAGCTCACCACTAAGGGCTCAAGGCGGCTACGAGCAGTACTTC. This translates into CASSPLRAQGGYEQYF. Complete variable domain (other parts from reference TRBV18 and TRBJ2-7): NAGVMQNPRHLVRRRGQEARLRCSPMKGHSHVYWYRQLPEEGLKFMVYLQKENIIDESGMPKERFSAEFPKEGPSILRIQQVVRGDSAAYFCASSPLRAQGGYEQYFGPGTRLTVT.

CDR3 nucleotide sequence: TGTGCCAGTAGTTCAGGGTTTCCGGGAGAGCAGTACTTC. This codes for CASSSGFPGEQYF. This chain uses TRBV19 with TRBJ2-7; D possibly matches TRBD1 or TRBD2 (5 bases each). The CDR3 totals 13 residues. Between the trimmed V and J ends, which lost 5 bases and 7 bases, there was a span of 15 bases. Germline CDR1 LNHDA, CDR2 SQIVND (reference sequence).

This clone has a single count. The chain employs TRBV7-2 and TRBJ2-2; 9 nucleotides match TRBD1. CDR3 length: 16 residues. V shed 1 base, J shed 3 bases, and the junction held 3 bases outside the gene matches. In germline, CDR1 is SGHTA, CDR2 FQGNSA. The CDR3 spells CASSLDRGPDTGELFF. DNA for the CDR3: TGTGCCAGCAGCTTAGACAGGGGGCCGGACACCGGGGAGCTGTTTTTT.

The chain couples TRBV5-1 to TRBJ2-7, with TRBD2 as a possible D gene (6 bases). Trimming took off 0 bases at V and 1 base at J, with 11 bases between the two ends. Germline values: CDR1 SGHRS, CDR2 YFSETQ. This CDR3 spans 15 amino acids. The CDR3 coding sequence is TGCGCCAGCAGCTTGGGTGCGGGGACGTCCTACGAGCAGTACTTC. It encodes CASSLGAGTSYEQYF.

The chain joins TRBV19 to TRBJ1-5; D is ambiguous. CDR3 size: 13 residues. Trimming cost V 9 bases and J 3 bases, with 12 bases left between them. Germline V gene lookup returns CDR1 LNHDA and CDR2 SQIVND (reference sequence). The DNA for the CDR3 is TGTGCCAGCAAGCAACAATACAATCAGCCCCAGCATTTT. It is translated as CASKQQYNQPQHF.